Below, 3 T cell receptor beta chains from the same sample are listed, as sequenced in a study of CD8 T cells in Susac syndrome. RNA was extracted with the RNeasy kit, and a quantity of roughly 0.5 to 1 ug was reverse transcribed using random hexamers. TCRdb passed the immunoSEQ multiplex PCR reads through MiXCR, listing each CDR3 protein once. The table lists 300,000 to 350,000 distinct CDR3 sequences, about 90% of them singletons. Sequencing was performed on CD4+ T cells from PBMCs. Receptor source: a human donor with multiple sclerosis.

V usage is TRBV7-2 and J usage is TRBJ2-3, with 7 positions matching TRBD1. Germline loops: CDR1 SGHTA, CDR2 FQGNSA. This CDR3 is 18 amino acids long. With V trimmed by 3 bases and J by 2 bases, 14 bases remained unmatched. CDR3 loop: CASSFRGQKKSPTDTQYF. DNA for the CDR3: TGTGCCAGCAGCTTTCGGGGACAGAAAAAGAGCCCCACAGATACGCAGTATTTT.

The genes are TRBV19 and TRBJ1-2, with D hard to call. This CDR3 region has 11 residues. The germline V gene has CDR1 LNHDA and CDR2 SQIVND (reference sequence). Trimming took off 2 bases at V and 13 bases at J, with 11 bases between the two ends. CDR3 protein: CASSISIKATF. CDR3 DNA sequence: TGTGCCAGTAGTATAAGTATTAAGGCCACCTTC.

The chain carries TRBV6-5 and TRBJ1-2, with 7 bases matching TRBD1. V lost 7 bases to trimming and J lost 7 bases; unmatched junction nucleotides: 15. The CDR3 covers 15 residues. Per the germline V gene, CDR1 is MNHEY and CDR2 is SVGAGI. The CDR3 nucleotides are TGTGCCAGCAAACCCGTCGGGGCCAGGGGGGTTGGCTACACCTTC. This translates into CASKPVGARGVGYTF.